These 5 T cell receptor beta chains were all obtained from the same sample, sequenced in a study of T cells after yellow fever vaccination. One entry per CDR3 protein, called by TCRdb with MiXCR from the 5' RACE reads. Of around 310,000 distinct CDR3 sequences in the sample, more than 8.5% are singletons; the top ten hold roughly 18%. This specimen consisted of PBMCs, obtained on the day of the first yellow fever vaccination. These receptors originate from a man between 18 and 35 years old who received the YFV17D yellow fever vaccine.

In this sample, this clonotype turned up a few times. CDR3 DNA: TGTGCCAGCAAGTCCTCCATGGATGAGCAGTTCTTC. As protein: CASKSSMDEQFF. The V gene is TRBV6-4, the J gene TRBJ2-1; D unclear. Germline V gives CDR1 MRHNA, CDR2 SNTAGT. The CDR3 extends over 12 amino acids. Trimming removed 7 bases at V and 8 bases at J, with 12 bases between.

This clonotype was seen only once. This chain connects TRBV7-9 to TRBJ2-3, with D perhaps being TRBD1 or TRBD2 (6 bases each). CDR1 and CDR2 (germline): SEHNR, FQNEAQ (reference sequence). This CDR3 contains 17 residues. Trimming removed 2 bases from V and 2 bases from J, with 17 bases in between. The CDR3 bases are TGTGCCAGCAGCTTAACAGGGACTCCCTCTTCCACAGATACGCAGTATTTT. It codes for CASSLTGTPSSTDTQYF.

The chain carries TRBV20-1 and TRBJ1-4, with D perhaps TRBD1 (5 bases). The CDR3 has 12 residues. Trimming took 4 bases from V and 7 from J, leaving 10 bases between them. Per the germline V gene, CDR1 is DFQATT and CDR2 is SNEGSKA (reference sequence). CDR3 sequence: CSATLGGEKLFF. CDR3 nucleotide sequence: TGCAGTGCTACCCTGGGGGGTGAAAAACTGTTTTTT.

This chain connects TRBV5-6 to TRBJ2-5; TRBD2 matches 14 bases. Germline V gene lookup returns CDR1 SGHDT and CDR2 YYEEEE. V was pared by 0 bases and J by 4 bases, with 17 bases of the junction left unmatched. This CDR3 contains 21 residues. As DNA, the CDR3 is TGTGCCAGCAGCTTGGAACAGACTAGCGGGGGGGCCGCGGTTTTTCGAGAGACCCAGTACTTC. It specifies CASSLEQTSGGAAVFRETQYF.

A remark on this clonotype: This may stem from a read error, because a much larger clone lies one nucleotide away. This chain joins TRBV4-3 and TRBJ2-3; D is undetermined. The CDR3 runs 14 residues. Germline V lookup: CDR1 LGHNA, CDR2 YSLEER. V shed 4 bases and J shed 2 bases, with 10 bases lying between them. The CDR3 region is CASSREPFTDTQYF. CDR3 DNA: TGCGCCAGCAGCCGAGAACCGTTCACAGATACGCAGTATTTT.